This TCR beta chain was captured in a study of blood T cell repertoires in COVID-19. In the original workflow: Amplification of reference gene primers provided the estimated nucleated cell counts. Produced via immunoSEQ multiplex PCR; TCRdb's table is partial and in-frame only. From that table come the V and J calls and clone size; the DNA was used to work out D and trimming. The sample consists of hundreds of thousands of clones, 88% of them appearing once. V was shortened by 3 bases and J by 5 bases, with 13 bases between the two germline ends. The CDR3 has 14 residues. The germline CDR1 and CDR2 sequences are GTSNPN and SVGIG (reference sequence).

This TCR was sampled from a woman aged 25 to 39 who had recovered from COVID-19. The source material was PBMCs or T cells enriched from blood (not recorded which). The chain links TRBV30 to TRBJ1-4, with D possibly being TRBD1 (5 bases). The CDR3 DNA is TGTGCCTGGAGCCCTTTGGGACTGAATGAAAAACTGTTTTTT. This sequence encodes CAWSPLGLNEKLFF.